This T cell receptor beta chain was retrieved from a study of cytomegalovirus exposure and HLA in healthy donors. Sampled while nominally healthy, donors likely had unrecorded immune exposures. General study results and limits: Judged likely to be a sequencing artifact was a cluster of highly shared sequence variants. TRBV6-2, TRBV6-3 and some other V segments were unresolvable in 87-base-pair reads. Among immune exposure information, only CMV serostatus was available.

There are a few counts of this clone. Its antigen is unknown. This CDR3 region has 16 residues. Germline V gives CDR1 SGHRS, CDR2 YFSETQ. The V segment lost 4 bases and the J segment 8 bases; nucleotides outside the gene matches: 13. With 60 Vbeta and 13 Jbeta primers, the PCR was carried out. Profiling relied on immunoSEQ multiplex PCR, and the TCRdb table lists in-frame clones only, not all of them. The sample consists of some 140,000 clones, 73% of them appearing once. The receptor comes from a woman aged 40 to 49 in good health and CMV-seronegative. The sequenced material came from PBMCs. This chain links TRBV5-1 with TRBJ2-1; 9 bases align to TRBD2. The CDR3 sequence: CASSRGGGGAFDEQFF. Here the CDR3 DNA reads TGCGCCAGCAGCCGCGGTGGCGGGGGGGCTTTTGATGAGCAGTTCTTC.